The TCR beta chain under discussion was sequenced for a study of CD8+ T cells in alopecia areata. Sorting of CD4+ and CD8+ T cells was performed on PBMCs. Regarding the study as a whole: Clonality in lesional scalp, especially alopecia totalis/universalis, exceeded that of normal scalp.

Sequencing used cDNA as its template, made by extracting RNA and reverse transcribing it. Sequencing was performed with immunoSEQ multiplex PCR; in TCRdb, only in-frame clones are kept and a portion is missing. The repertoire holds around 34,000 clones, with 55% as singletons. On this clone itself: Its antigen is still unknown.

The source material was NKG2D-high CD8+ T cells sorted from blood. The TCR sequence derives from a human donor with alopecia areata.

CDR3 in amino acids: CASSSENEQFF. The CDR3 DNA reads as TGCGCCAGCAGCTCCGAGAATGAGCAGTTCTTC. The chain recombines TRBV10-1 with TRBJ2-1; D gene unclear. The V end was cut by 6 bases, the J end by 7 bases, with 7 bases between. This CDR3 region has 11 residues. Looked up from germline, CDR1 is WNHNN and CDR2 is SYGVQD (reference sequence).